This TCR beta chain was obtained from a study of blood T cell repertoires in COVID-19. Study-wide background: Specimens from acute and convalescent COVID-19 originated in the United States, Italy and Spain. PBMCs, B-cell-depleted T cells, or T cells were the source of the cDNA or gDNA that made up the material.

The CDR3 is 12 residues long. V was cut by 4 bases and J by 8 bases, with 11 bases left in between. In germline, CDR1 is KGHSH, CDR2 LQKENI. Profiled with immunoSEQ multiplex PCR; TCRdb holds only in-frame clones, not every one. The sample has about 83,000 clones; about four fifths are singletons. The sequenced material came from peripheral blood. The TCR comes from a woman of 80 years or more with acute or convalescent COVID-19. V usage is TRBV18 and J usage is TRBJ1-2, with D uncertain. CDR3 coding DNA: TGTGCCAGCTCACACACAGCGGAGGGCTACACCTTC. This gives the protein CASSHTAEGYTF.